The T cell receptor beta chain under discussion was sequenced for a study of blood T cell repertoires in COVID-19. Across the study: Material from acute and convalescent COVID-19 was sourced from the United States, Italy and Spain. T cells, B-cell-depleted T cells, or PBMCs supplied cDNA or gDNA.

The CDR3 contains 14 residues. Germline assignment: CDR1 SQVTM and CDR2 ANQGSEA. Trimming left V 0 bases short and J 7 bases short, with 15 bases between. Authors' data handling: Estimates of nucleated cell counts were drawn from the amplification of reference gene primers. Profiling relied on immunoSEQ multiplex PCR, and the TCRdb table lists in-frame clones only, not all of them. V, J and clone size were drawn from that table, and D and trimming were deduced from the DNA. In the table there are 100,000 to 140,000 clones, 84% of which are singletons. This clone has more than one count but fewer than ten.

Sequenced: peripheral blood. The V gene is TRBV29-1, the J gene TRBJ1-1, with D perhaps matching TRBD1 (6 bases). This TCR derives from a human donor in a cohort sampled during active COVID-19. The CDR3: CSVEDRGGSLEAFF. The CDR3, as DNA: TGCAGCGTTGAAGATCGGGGGGGCTCCCTTGAAGCTTTCTTT.